The 9 T cell receptor beta chains given below trace back to one sample, sequenced in a study of OX40 agonist ivuxolimab in advanced cancers. Measured with immunoSEQ multiplex PCR; TCRdb has only the in-frame clones, and not every one. The repertoire holds tens of thousands of clones, nearly 80% seen once, with 4% to 5% in the top ten. This specimen was CD4+ or CD8+ T cells sorted from blood, taken in a trial of the OX40 agonist ivuxolimab. All receptors derive from an adult with an advanced solid tumor such as melanoma, head and neck, liver or kidney cancer.

V usage is TRBV6-5 and J usage is TRBJ2-5, with a weak D call TRBD1 (6 bases). CDR3 length equals 15 residues. V was clipped by 3 bases and J by 2 bases, with 13 bases between them. Germline loops: CDR1 MNHEY, CDR2 SVGAGI. CDR3 protein: CASSYMAGEQETQYF. The CDR3 coding sequence is TGTGCCAGCAGTTATATGGCAGGGGAGCAAGAGACCCAGTACTTC.

The chain uses TRBV15 and TRBJ2-1; D is unresolved. CDR1 and CDR2 (germline): LNHNV, YYDKDF (reference sequence). The CDR3 sequence is 15 residues long. Trimming stripped 5 bases from V and 6 bases from J, with 17 bases between. CDR3 loop: CATSGRNLPSNEQFF. The CDR3 DNA reads as TGTGCCACCAGCGGTAGAAACCTACCTTCCAATGAGCAGTTCTTC.

The genes are TRBV19 and TRBJ1-5, with 7 bases lining up with TRBD1. The CDR3 is 19 amino acids. Germline CDR1 LNHDA, CDR2 SQIVND (reference sequence). V was pared by 5 bases and J by 0 bases, with 16 bases of the junction left unmatched. The CDR3 reads CASSFRQGLILYSNQPQHF. CDR3 coding DNA: TGTGCCAGTAGTTTCCGACAGGGTCTAATCCTATATAGCAATCAGCCCCAGCATTTT. The full variable domain, rest sourced from reference TRBV19 and TRBJ1-5, is DGGITQSPKYLFRKEGQNVTLSCEQNLNHDAMYWYRQDPGQGLRLIYYSQIVNDFQKGDIAEGYSVSREKKESFPLTVTSAQKNPTAFYLCASSFRQGLILYSNQPQHFGDGTRLSIL.

The rearrangement links TRBV4-1 to TRBJ2-3; the match to TRBD1 covers 9 bases. Germline CDR1 MGHRA, CDR2 YSYEKL. This CDR3 spans 17 amino acids. Unmatched junction bases numbered 4, after V lost 0 bases and J lost 0 bases. The CDR3 nucleotides are TGCGCCAGCAGCCAAGATCGCGGGACAGGGAGCACAGATACGCAGTATTTT. Residues: CASSQDRGTGSTDTQYF.

This chain links TRBV5-6 with TRBJ2-5; possible D gene TRBD2, 5 bases. This CDR3 is built from 14 residues. V was shortened by 1 base and J by 7 bases, with 14 bases between the two germline ends. Germline V lookup: CDR1 SGHDT, CDR2 YYEEEE. The CDR3 loop reads CASSLRGGWATQYF. The CDR3 DNA reads as TGTGCCAGCAGCTTGCGGGGTGGATGGGCGACCCAGTACTTC.

The rearrangement joins TRBV18 to TRBJ1-3; D possibly corresponds to TRBD1 (5 bases). The ends were cut back, 1 base at V and 4 bases at J, with 17 bases in the middle. This CDR3 has 17 amino acids. Germline lookup yields CDR1 KGHSH and CDR2 LQKENI. CDR3 in amino acids: CASSPRNRDGRGNTIYF. CDR3 sequence (DNA): TGTGCCAGCTCACCACGTAATCGGGACGGTCGAGGAAACACCATATATTTT.

The V gene is TRBV19, the J gene TRBJ1-1; TRBD1 matches at 7 bases. The CDR3 is 15 residues long. V lost 5 bases, J lost 3 bases, and 9 bases stayed unmatched. Germline CDR1 and CDR2: LNHDA and SQIVND (reference sequence). The chain's CDR3 is CASSHSTGRHTEAFF. CDR3 sequence (DNA): TGTGCCAGTAGTCATTCGACAGGGAGGCACACTGAAGCTTTCTTT.

V gene TRBV12-5 combines with J gene TRBJ1-2; D call uncertain. V was shortened by 1 base and J by 6 bases, with 15 bases between the two germline ends. CDR1 and CDR2 (germline): LGHNT, FRNRAP. The CDR3 is 15 amino acids. DNA of the CDR3: TGTGCTAGTGGTTTGGCCGCCCAGGTCCTTGATGGCTACACCTTC. Protein sequence: CASGLAAQVLDGYTF.

The J gene is TRBJ2-5, the V gene TRBV11-2; 9 bases are shared with TRBD2. Trimming at V came to 8 bases and at J to 5 bases, leaving 12 bases not matched to a gene. CDR1 SGHAT and CDR2 FQNNGV come from the germline V gene. This CDR3 region has 15 residues. The CDR3 loop is CASRRGGLAGETQYF. CDR3 nucleotides: TGTGCCAGCCGGCGCGGGGGACTAGCAGGGGAGACCCAGTACTTC.